This T cell receptor beta chain appears in the sequencing data of a study of Graves' ophthalmopathy and Graves' hyperthyroidism (dated by TCRdb to 2016 to 2019). The study in broad terms: Hyperthyroidism was defined as stable when no progression to ophthalmopathy occurred within 18 months of follow-up. The study used TCR beta repertoire signatures to distinguish Graves' ophthalmopathy from Graves' hyperthyroidism and to predict progression to ophthalmopathy. In total, approximately 130 blood samples were TCR-sequenced: 43 ophthalmopathy, around 75 hyperthyroidism and some 17 hyperthyroidism-to-ophthalmopathy patients. A discovery set of more than 90 patients (around 44 ophthalmopathy, about 59 stable hyperthyroidism) was enrolled to explore V-J signatures distinguishing ophthalmopathy from hyperthyroidism. For independent validation, a separate cohort was made up of 18 to 20 hyperthyroidism patients plus 17 patients who later progressed from hyperthyroidism to ophthalmopathy. In five to seven hyperthyroidism patients, the T-cell repertoire of thyroid tissue was compared with the T-cell repertoire of blood. Following sample collection, hyperthyroidism patients were given methimazole at a starting dose of 30 mg daily, and ophthalmopathy patients were given high-dose intravenous methylprednisolone. Paper-wide results and their limitations: Most expanded thyroid clonotypes with frequency above 0.001 were also detected in blood, suggesting blood repertoires may reflect the thyroid immune response. Ophthalmopathy was separated from stable hyperthyroidism by the 13-signature model with just under 90% sensitivity and around 81% specificity in cross-validation and with 80%/75% in the test set. Sample size was not statistically predetermined, and group allocation was not concealed from the investigators. In validation, the model predicted ophthalmopathy progression with about 70% sensitivity and approximately 75% specificity; roughly eleven predicted patients were CT-confirmed with GO in a median of approximately 6.2 months.

This clonotype has more than one count but fewer than ten. It has no known antigen specificity. No base qualities exist here, and no much larger clone lies one base off it. Hyperthyroidism patients were newly diagnosed, with disease duration under 2 months, and aged 18 to 65 years. Patients with other autoimmune diseases, uncontrolled infections, pregnancy or lactation were excluded. Diagnosis relied on clinical symptoms, serum thyroxine, TRAb, thyroid ultrasound and orbital computed tomography. Total RNA was extracted with Trizol reagent and quality-checked on an Agilent 2100 Bioanalyzer. TCR beta CDR3 regions were amplified from RNA transcripts for repertoire sequencing. The first round was an RT-PCR using HTBI primers with the Qiagen OneStep RT-PCR kit, and this first round was followed by a second-round multiplex PCR, then size selection and purification. Libraries were sequenced paired-end with 100 bp reads on an Illumina HiSeq2000. Turning to the authors' computational methods: Reads were processed with SOAPnuke, discarding reads with adapters, uncalled bases, mean Phred below 15, or no exact constant-primer or identifier match. COPE v1.2.5 was used to merge high-quality paired reads. Each unique nucleotide sequence was defined as a clonotype, and clonotypes were aligned to IMGT TRB V, D and J references with MiTCR v1.1. Analysis was restricted to V-J combinations with a frequency above 0.0001, which covered 98% to 99.2% of repertoires. For each V-J combination, a TCR clonal expansion and chaos score was defined as the ratio of F50 clonal expansion to chaos observed in the TCRdist matrix. Welch's t-statistics and random forest were used to narrow the features down to 10 to 15 V-J combinations, which were then fed into a naive Bayes classifier. Thyroid-blood repertoire similarity was quantified with the Morisita-Horn index. TCRdb ran its own pipeline on the public reads, namely fastp trimming at Q25 and MiXCR clone calling, and kept in-frame beta chains. Here each entry gathers all rows of one CDR3 protein and keeps the most common genes and DNA. What appears here as the V and J calls and clone size reflects TCRdb's work, not the paper's. The sample contains about 590,000 distinct CDR3 sequences, less than 40% of them found a single time. The top ten clones comprise about 4.6% of the sample.

Sequenced material: peripheral blood or thyroid tissue (not recorded which). This TCR came from an adult man with Graves' hyperthyroidism.

Here is the DNA: TGTGCCAGTAGTAACCCGAACTCCTACGAGCAGTACTTC. This translates into CASSNPNSYEQYF. The rearranged chain carries TRBV19 and TRBJ2-7; the D gene cannot be named for sure. V sheds 4 bases and J sheds 0 bases, leaving 7 bases between their ends. The germline V gene (reference sequence) specifies LNHDA as CDR1 and SQIVND as CDR2. The CDR3, from cysteine to phenylalanine, totals 13 residues. The retained sequence is limited to the CDR3, 39 bases, with the frame set at the first base.